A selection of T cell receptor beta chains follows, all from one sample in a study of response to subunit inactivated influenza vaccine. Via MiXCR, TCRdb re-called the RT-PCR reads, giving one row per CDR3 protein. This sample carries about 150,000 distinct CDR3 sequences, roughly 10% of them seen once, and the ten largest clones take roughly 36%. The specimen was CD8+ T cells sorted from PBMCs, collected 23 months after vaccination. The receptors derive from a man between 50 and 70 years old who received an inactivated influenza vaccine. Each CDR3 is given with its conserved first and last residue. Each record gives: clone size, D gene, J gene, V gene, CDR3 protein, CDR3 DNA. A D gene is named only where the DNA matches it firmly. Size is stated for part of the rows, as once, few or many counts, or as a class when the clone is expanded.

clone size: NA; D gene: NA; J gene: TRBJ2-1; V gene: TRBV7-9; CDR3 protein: CASSTDGYNEQLF; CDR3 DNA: TGTGCCAGCAGCACGGACGGTTACAATGAGCAGCTCTTC
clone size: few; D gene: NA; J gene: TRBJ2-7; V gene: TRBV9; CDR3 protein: CASSVATGVVSSYEQYF; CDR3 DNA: TGTGCCAGCAGCGTAGCTACTGGAGTGGTCAGCTCCTACGAGCAGTACTTC
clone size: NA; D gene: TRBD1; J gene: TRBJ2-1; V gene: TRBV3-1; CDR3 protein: CASSQDIGDRACNEQFF; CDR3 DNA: TGTGCCAGCAGCCAAGATATCGGAGACAGGGCGTGCAATGAGCAGTTCTTC
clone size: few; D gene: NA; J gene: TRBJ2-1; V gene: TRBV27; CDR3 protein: CASSSLPGLYNEQFF; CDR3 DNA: TGTGCCAGCAGTTCTCTCCCGGGACTCTACAATGAGCAGTTCTTC
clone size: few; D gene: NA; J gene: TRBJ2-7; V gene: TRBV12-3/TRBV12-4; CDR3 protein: CASSSPSVESGEQYF; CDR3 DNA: TGTGCCAGCAGTTCCCCGTCAGTGGAGTCGGGCGAGCAGTACTTC
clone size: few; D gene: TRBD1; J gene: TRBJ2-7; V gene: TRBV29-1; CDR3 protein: CSVATGSSYEQYF; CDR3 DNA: TGCAGCGTTGCGACAGGGAGCTCCTACGAGCAGTACTTC
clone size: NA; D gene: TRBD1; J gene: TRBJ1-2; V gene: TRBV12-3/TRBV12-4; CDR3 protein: CASRGQGEGYTF; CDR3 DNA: TGTGCCAGCAGAGGACAGGGCGAGGGCTACACCTTC
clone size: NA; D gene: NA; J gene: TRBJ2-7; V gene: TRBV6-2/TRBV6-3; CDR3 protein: CASSYTGSGFYEQYF; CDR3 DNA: TGTGCCAGCAGTTACACCGGGTCCGGATTCTACGAGCAGTACTTC
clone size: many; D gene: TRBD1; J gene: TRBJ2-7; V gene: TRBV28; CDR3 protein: CASSPLGQGASEQYF; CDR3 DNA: TGTGCCAGCAGTCCTCTGGGACAGGGGGCGAGCGAGCAGTACTTC
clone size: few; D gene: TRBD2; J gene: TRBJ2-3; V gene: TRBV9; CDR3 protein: CASSVEGGGSRRDTQYF; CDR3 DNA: TGTGCCAGCAGCGTAGAAGGCGGCGGGAGCCGTCGGGATACGCAGTATTTT
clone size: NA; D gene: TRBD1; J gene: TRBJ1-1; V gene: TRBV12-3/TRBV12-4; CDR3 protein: CASSPDRGLTEAFF; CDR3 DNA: TGTGCCAGCAGTCCAGACAGGGGGCTCACTGAAGCTTTCTTT
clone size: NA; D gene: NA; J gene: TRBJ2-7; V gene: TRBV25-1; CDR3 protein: CASSIGTFKEKYF; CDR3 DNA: TGTGCCAGCAGTATCGGGACGTTTAAAGAAAAGTACTTC
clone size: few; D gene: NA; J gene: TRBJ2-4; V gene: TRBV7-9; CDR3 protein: CASSFTSLQNIQYF; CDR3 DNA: TGTGCCAGCAGCTTTACTAGCCTCCAAAACATTCAGTACTTC
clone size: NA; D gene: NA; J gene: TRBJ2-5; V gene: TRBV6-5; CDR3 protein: CASGQETQYF; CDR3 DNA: TGTGCCAGCGGACAAGAGACCCAGTACTTC
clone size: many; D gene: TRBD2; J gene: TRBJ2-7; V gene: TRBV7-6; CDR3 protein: CASSPGTSGTYEQYF; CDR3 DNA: TGTGCCAGCAGCCCGGGGACTAGCGGCACCTACGAGCAGTACTTC
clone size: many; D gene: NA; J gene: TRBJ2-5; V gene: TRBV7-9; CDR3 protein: CASSLVEETQYF; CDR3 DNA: TGTGCCAGCAGCTTAGTAGAAGAGACCCAGTACTTC
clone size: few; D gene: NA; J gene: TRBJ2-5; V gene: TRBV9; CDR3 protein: CASSVVFLGREETQYF; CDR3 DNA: TGTGCCAGCAGCGTAGTCTTTTTGGGGCGCGAAGAGACCCAGTACTTC
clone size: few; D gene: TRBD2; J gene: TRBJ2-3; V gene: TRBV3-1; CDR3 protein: CASSVRTRRTDTQYF; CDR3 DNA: TGTGCCAGCAGCGTCCGGACTAGACGCACAGATACGCAGTATTTT
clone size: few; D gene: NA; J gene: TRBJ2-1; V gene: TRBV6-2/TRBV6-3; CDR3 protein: CASLDGNEQFF; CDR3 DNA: TGTGCCAGCTTGGACGGCAATGAGCAGTTCTTC
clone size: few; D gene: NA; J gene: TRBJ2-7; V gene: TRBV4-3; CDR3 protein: CASSQDWAYSYEQYF; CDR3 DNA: TGCGCCAGCAGCCAAGATTGGGCGTACTCCTACGAGCAGTACTTC
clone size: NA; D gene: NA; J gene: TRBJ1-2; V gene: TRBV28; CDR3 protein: CASSPTDGWNYGYTF; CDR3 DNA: TGTGCCAGCAGTCCGACGGACGGCTGGAACTATGGCTACACCTTC
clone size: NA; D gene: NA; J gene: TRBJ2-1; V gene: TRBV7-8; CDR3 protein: CASSLGRPYNEQFF; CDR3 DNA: TGTGCCAGCAGCTTAGGACGGCCCTACAATGAGCAGTTCTTC
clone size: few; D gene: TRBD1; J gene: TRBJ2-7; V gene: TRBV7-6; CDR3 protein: CASSHGQGASYEQYF; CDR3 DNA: TGTGCCAGCAGCCACGGACAGGGGGCTTCCTACGAGCAGTACTTC
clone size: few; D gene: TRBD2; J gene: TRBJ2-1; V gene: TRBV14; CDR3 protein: CASSPPGLAETQFF; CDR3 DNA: TGTGCCAGCAGCCCACCGGGACTAGCGGAGACGCAGTTCTTC
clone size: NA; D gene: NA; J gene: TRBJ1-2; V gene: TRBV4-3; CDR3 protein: CASSPTGNYGYTF; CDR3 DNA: TGCGCCAGCAGCCCAACAGGCAACTATGGCTACACCTTC
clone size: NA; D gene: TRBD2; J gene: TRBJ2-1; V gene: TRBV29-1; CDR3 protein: CSVELLAGGDEQFF; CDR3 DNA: TGCAGCGTTGAACTACTAGCGGGGGGTGATGAGCAGTTCTTC
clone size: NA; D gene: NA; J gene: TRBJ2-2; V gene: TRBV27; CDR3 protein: CASSLIGGELFF; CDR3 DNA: TGTGCCAGCAGTTTAATCGGCGGGGAGCTGTTTTTT
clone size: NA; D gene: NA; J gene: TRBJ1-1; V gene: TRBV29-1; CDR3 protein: CSVEVGMNTEAFF; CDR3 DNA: TGCAGCGTTGAAGTAGGAATGAACACTGAAGCTTTCTTT
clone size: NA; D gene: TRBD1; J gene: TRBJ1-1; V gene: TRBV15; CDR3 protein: CATSRATGGTEAFF; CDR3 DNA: TGTGCCACCAGCAGAGCGACAGGGGGCACTGAAGCTTTCTTT
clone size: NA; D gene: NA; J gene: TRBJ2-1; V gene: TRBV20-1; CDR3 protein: CSARELDEQFF; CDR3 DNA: TGCAGTGCTAGAGAGCTGGATGAGCAGTTCTTC
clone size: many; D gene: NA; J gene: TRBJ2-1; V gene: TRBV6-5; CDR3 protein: CASSYVPYRESSYNEQFF; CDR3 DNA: TGTGCCAGCAGTTACGTACCATACCGGGAGAGCTCCTACAATGAGCAGTTCTTC
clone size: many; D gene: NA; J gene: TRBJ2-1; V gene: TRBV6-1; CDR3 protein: CASSAGEQFF; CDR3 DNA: TGTGCCAGCAGTGCAGGGGAGCAGTTCTTC